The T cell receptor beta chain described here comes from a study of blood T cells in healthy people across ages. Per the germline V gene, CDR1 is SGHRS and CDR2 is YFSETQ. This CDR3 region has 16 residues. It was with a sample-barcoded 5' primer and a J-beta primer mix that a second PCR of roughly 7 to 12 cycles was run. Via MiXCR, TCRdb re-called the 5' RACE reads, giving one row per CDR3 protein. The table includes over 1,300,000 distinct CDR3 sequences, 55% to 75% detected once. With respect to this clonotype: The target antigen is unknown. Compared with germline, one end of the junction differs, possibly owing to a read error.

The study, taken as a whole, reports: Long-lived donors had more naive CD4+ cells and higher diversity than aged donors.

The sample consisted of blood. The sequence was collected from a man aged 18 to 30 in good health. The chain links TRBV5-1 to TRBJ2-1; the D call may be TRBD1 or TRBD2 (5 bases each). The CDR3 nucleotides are TGCGCCAGCAGCTTGTTATGGGACCCCGCCTACGATGAGCAGTTCTTC. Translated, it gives CASSLLWDPAYDEQFF.